These T cell receptor beta chains were read from a single sample in a study of OX40 agonist ivuxolimab in advanced cancers. Some clones are missing from TCRdb's copy, which holds only in-frame ones; the method was immunoSEQ multiplex PCR. The table records tens of thousands of clones, 80% to 90% of them present only once. The source was CD4+ or CD8+ T cells sorted from blood, collected in a trial of the OX40 agonist ivuxolimab. These receptors all come from an adult with an advanced solid tumor such as melanoma, head and neck, liver or kidney cancer. The conserved cysteine and the conserved F or W are not part of the CDR3 here. Each record gives: J gene, V gene, CDR3 protein.

TRBJ2-1 TRBV19 ASSGTSGYNEQF
TRBJ2-7 TRBV10-1 ASSVPEGPSAYEQY
TRBJ2-7 TRBV18 ASSPPAGSYEQY
TRBJ2-2 TRBV6-1 ASSTGQGNTGELF
TRBJ2-5 TRBV6-5 ASSYTGGETQY
TRBJ1-2 TRBV7-9 ASSPRETRGYT
TRBJ2-7 TRBV7-2 ASSSGHGSYEQY
TRBJ1-1 TRBV10-2 ASSESDGVGNTEAF
TRBJ2-1 TRBV5-1 ASSWGLAMRNEQF
TRBJ2-5 TRBV7-2 ASTRQGGETQY
TRBJ2-1 TRBV9 ASSVDSGGPSYNEQF
TRBJ1-6 TRBV6-1 ASTRDHNSPLH
TRBJ1-2 TRBV5-1 ASSLPGQQNYGYT
TRBJ2-7 TRBV7-2 ASSLGGTSFYEQY
TRBJ2-7 TRBV6-1 ASSGGSYEQY
TRBJ1-2 TRBV7-2 ASSLDGGGAYGYT
TRBJ2-5 TRBV5-1 ASSLASQETQY
TRBJ1-1 TRBV28 ASTPAGDWTEAF
TRBJ2-5 TRBV28 ASSLGGGETQY
TRBJ2-7 TRBV11-2 ASSLGFWGRGYEQY
TRBJ2-7 TRBV2 ASSEEGLGLSSYEQY
TRBJ2-3 TRBV4-2 ASSLSPGASTDTQY
TRBJ2-1 TRBV28 ASSPPGLAEYNEQF
TRBJ2-5 TRBV6-1 ASSEGGVMGVETQY
TRBJ2-7 TRBV19 ASSIADRGTYEQY
TRBJ2-5 TRBV7-9 ASSLVAVGTQY
TRBJ1-1 TRBV28 ASSLLQGSGNTEAF
TRBJ2-1 TRBV9 ASSVGGRGLVSNEQF
TRBJ1-5 TRBV28 ASSSEIPNQPQH
TRBJ1-2 TRBV29-1 SVWGTGRNYGYT
TRBJ1-5 TRBV2 ASSGEGGGNQPQH
TRBJ2-5 TRBV6-1 ASSELAGQLQETQY
TRBJ1-6 TRBV6-5 ASSYASYNSPLH
TRBJ2-2 TRBV2 ASRVSGGAGELF
TRBJ1-2 TRBV28 ATLPPATGGAGGYT
TRBJ2-5 TRBV6-6 ASSYLGEFQETQY
TRBJ2-3 TRBV6-4 ASSPTGGPGDTQY
TRBJ2-3 TRBV9 ASSPWTSGNTDTQY
TRBJ2-3 TRBV7-2 ASSFSGGLTVHTQY
TRBJ2-7 TRBV10-1 ASSDPGQGRYEQY
TRBJ1-3 TRBV6-1 ASSGGTRSGNTIY
TRBJ1-2 TRBV30 AWSVLRGYGYT
TRBJ1-1 TRBV14 ASSQDLGNTEAF
TRBJ2-3 TRBV6-6 ASTSRGPLTDTQY
TRBJ1-5 TRBV19 ASSIQRGLNQPQH
TRBJ2-3 TRBV18 ASSPDITDTQY
TRBJ2-4 TRBV7-2 ASSLVTSGGSGYIQY
TRBJ2-2 TRBV19 ASSRRGTGVNANTGELF
TRBJ1-2 TRBV5-5 ASSSTAYGYT
TRBJ2-1 TRBV7-2 ASSPPLGSYNEQF